This TCR beta chain was recovered during a study of blood T cell repertoires in COVID-19. Study-wide context: COVID-19 samples, acute and convalescent, were from the United States, Italy and Spain.

Sequenced by immunoSEQ multiplex PCR; TCRdb stores in-frame clones only, minus some. In the table there are 95,000 to 110,000 clones, approximately 86% of which are singletons. The CDR3 covers 13 residues. Germline-derived CDR1 and CDR2 are ENHRY and SYGVKD. V dropped 8 bases and J dropped 6; count of bases not matched to a gene: 3. This chain connects TRBV10-3 to TRBJ1-5, with 11 bases aligning to TRBD1. This sequence originates from a human donor in a cohort sampled during active COVID-19. Sequences were obtained from peripheral blood. In DNA form, the CDR3 reads TGTGCCATCGGGACAGGGGGGACTCAGCCCCAGCATTTT. Translating it yields CAIGTGGTQPQHF.